This T cell receptor beta chain came from a study of T cell responses to AZD1222 COVID-19 vaccine. Germline CDR1 reads MNHEY; CDR2 reads SVGAGI. The CDR3 covers 15 residues. Trimming removed 6 bases from V and 0 bases from J, with 12 bases in between. TCRdb keeps only in-frame clones here, not all; method: immunoSEQ multiplex PCR. The sample lists roughly 150,000 clones, around 91% occurring once. This receptor was identified in an adult in good health. Sample: peripheral blood, taken on day 0 of AZD1222 vaccination. The V call is TRBV6-5, the J call TRBJ1-3; D call uncertain. This CDR3 reads CASSPGASSGNTIYF. The CDR3, as DNA: TGTGCCAGCAGCCCCGGTGCGAGCTCTGGAAACACCATATATTTT.